This passage covers 4 T cell receptor beta chains from one sample sequenced in a study of blood T cell repertoires in COVID-19. Generated by immunoSEQ multiplex PCR, the TCRdb table keeps only in-frame clones and is missing some. This repertoire shows about 13,000 clones, approximately 91% found once; its top ten account for around 15%. The sample consisted of peripheral blood. All receptors derive from a human donor in a cohort sampled during active COVID-19.

The gene calls are TRBV5-8 and TRBJ1-5; no definite D call. The CDR3 extends over 14 amino acids. Germline V CDR1 and CDR2: SGHTS, YDEGEE. V was shortened by 1 base and J by 0 bases, with 5 bases between the two germline ends. The chain's CDR3 is CASSLFNSNQPQHF. CDR3 sequence (DNA): TGTGCCAGCAGCTTGTTTAATAGCAATCAGCCCCAGCATTTT.

The J gene is TRBJ2-7, the V gene TRBV10-3, with 10 bases identical to TRBD1. CDR1 is ENHRY and CDR2 is SYGVKD in the germline V gene. CDR3 size: 14 residues. Trimming at V came to 9 bases and at J to 2 bases, leaving 7 bases not matched to a gene. CDR3 region: CAIHTGTGAYEQYF. In nucleotides, the CDR3 is TGTGCCATTCATACCGGGACAGGGGCCTACGAGCAGTACTTC.

The chain employs TRBV9 and TRBJ1-6; D possibly corresponds to TRBD1 (6 bases). Germline V gene lookup returns CDR1 SGDLS and CDR2 YYNGEE. V was cut by 0 bases and J by 5 bases, with 12 bases left in between. This CDR3 is 16 amino acids long. CDR3 region: CASSVGSQGNNSPLHF. CDR3 nucleotides: TGTGCCAGCAGCGTAGGATCCCAGGGGAATAATTCACCCCTCCACTTT.

The rearrangement links TRBV7-9 to TRBJ2-7, with 10 bases matching TRBD2. This CDR3 has 17 amino acids. CDR1 is SEHNR, CDR2 FQNEAQ, per germline (reference sequence). V was clipped by 5 bases and J by 6 bases; unmatched bases: 16. The CDR3 DNA follows: TGTGCCAGCAGCCTCCAGGGGGGACTAGCGATGCAAGCCGAGCAGTACTTC. Translated, it gives CASSLQGGLAMQAEQYF.